One and the same sample provided the 21 T cell receptor beta chains below, sequenced in a study of blood T cell repertoires in COVID-19. TCRdb keeps only in-frame clones here, not all; method: immunoSEQ multiplex PCR. The data show about 110,000 clones, with approximately 88% seen just once and over 2% held by the top ten. The specimen sequenced was peripheral blood. Receptors originate from a human donor in a cohort sampled during active COVID-19.

The rearrangement joins TRBV28 to TRBJ1-2; 9 positions agree with TRBD1. Germline values: CDR1 MDHEN, CDR2 SYDVKM. Trimming took 6 bases from V and 4 from J; bases not matched to a gene: 6. The CDR3 is 14 residues long. The CDR3 is CASSPGQGSYGYTF. DNA for the CDR3: TGTGCCAGCAGCCCGGGACAGGGAAGCTATGGCTACACCTTC.

The CDR3 nucleotides are TGTGCCAGCAGCCCTCTAGCGGGATCCTACGAGCAGTACTTC. It translates to CASSPLAGSYEQYF. This chain connects TRBV3-1 (or the pseudogene TRBV3-2) to TRBJ2-7; 9 bases fit TRBD2. Germline assignment: CDR1 LGHDT and CDR2 YNNKEL (reference sequence). V gave up 4 bases and J gave up 1 base; unmatched junction bases: 2. This CDR3 is built from 14 residues.

The chain is built from TRBV19 and TRBJ2-1; a possible D gene is TRBD2 (5 bases). Looked up from germline, CDR1 is LNHDA and CDR2 is SQIVND (reference sequence). Between the trimmed V and J ends, which lost 5 bases and 7 bases, there was a span of 12 bases. The CDR3 is 13 amino acids. The CDR3 coding sequence is TGTGCCAGTAGTGTCGGGGATCGAAATGAGCAGTTCTTC. It codes for CASSVGDRNEQFF.

The V call is TRBV7-8, the J call TRBJ2-7; 7 nucleotides line up with TRBD2. The CDR3 loop spans 16 amino acids. CDR1 and CDR2 from the germline V gene are SGHVS and FQNEAQ. The trim removed 1 base at V and 2 bases at J, leaving 8 bases unmatched. The CDR3 is CASSLDERGPAYEQYF. CDR3 coding DNA: TGTGCCAGCAGCTTAGACGAGCGGGGTCCTGCCTACGAGCAGTACTTC.

This rearrangement joins TRBV10-3 to TRBJ1-1; D is perhaps TRBD1 (6 bases). CDR3 length: 15 residues. Trimming removed 3 bases from V and 1 base from J, with 12 bases in between. CDR1 and CDR2 (germline): ENHRY, SYGVKD. DNA of the CDR3: TGTGCCATCAGTGATCCGGGACACCAGAACACTGAAGCTTTCTTT. Translation gives CAISDPGHQNTEAFF.

This clone was seen more than once but under ten times. V usage is TRBV7-9 and J usage is TRBJ2-2; 7 bases fit TRBD1. The CDR3 totals 16 residues. Germline assignment: CDR1 SEHNR and CDR2 FQNEAQ (reference sequence). V was clipped by 3 bases and J by 4 bases; unmatched bases: 8. The chain's CDR3 is CASSFIRGQSTGELFF. CDR3 sequence (DNA): TGTGCCAGCAGCTTTATAAGGGGACAGTCCACCGGGGAGCTGTTTTTT.

The chain recombines TRBV7-6 with TRBJ2-5; 14 positions match TRBD2. J gave up 3 bases and V 1 base, and 1 base lay outside the gene matches. The germline gives CDR1 SGHVS, CDR2 FNYEAQ. The CDR3 contains 16 residues. CDR3 nucleotide sequence: TGTGCCAGCAGCTTAGGGGGACTAGCGGGAGAAGAGACCCAGTACTTC. Translating gives CASSLGGLAGEETQYF.

The chain is built from TRBV11-3 and TRBJ2-7; tentative D call: TRBD1 (5 bases). This CDR3 comprises 13 residues. V lost 0 bases and J lost 3, with 6 bases in between. Looked up from germline, CDR1 is SGHNT and CDR2 is YENEEA. The CDR3 sequence is CASSLEDSYEQYF. CDR3 sequence (DNA): TGTGCCAGCAGCTTAGAAGACAGCTACGAGCAGTACTTC.

The CDR3 DNA reads as TGTGCCAGCAGTTACGCTAGCGGGGATTACAATGAGCAGTTCTTC. This codes for CASSYASGDYNEQFF. The chain uses TRBV6-2 or TRBV6-3 and TRBJ2-1; TRBD2 aligns across 9 bases. The CDR3 has 15 residues. After removal of 2 bases from V and 4 bases from J, the junction contained 3 bases not matched to a gene. Germline assignment: CDR1 MNHEY and CDR2 SVGEGT.

The gene calls are TRBV19 and TRBJ1-4; possible D gene TRBD1, 5 bases. The V gene lost 6 bases and the J gene lost 5 bases, with 28 bases spanning the gap. Germline CDR1 is LNHDA and CDR2 is SQIVND (reference sequence). This CDR3 spans 19 amino acids. The CDR3 DNA reads TGTGCCAGTAGCACCGTCCAGACAGCGGGAAACGGGCCGAATGAAAAACTGTTTTTT. It codes for CASSTVQTAGNGPNEKLFF. The complete variable domain, with remaining parts taken from reference TRBV19 and TRBJ1-4, reads DGGITQSPKYLFRKEGQNVTLSCEQNLNHDAMYWYRQDPGQGLRLIYYSQIVNDFQKGDIAEGYSVSREKKESFPLTVTSAQKNPTAFYLCASSTVQTAGNGPNEKLFFGSGTQLSVL.

The rearrangement links TRBV19 to TRBJ2-7; possible D gene TRBD1, 6 bases. The CDR3 extends over 14 amino acids. V lost 5 bases to trimming and J lost 0 bases, with 11 bases between them. Looked up from germline, CDR1 is LNHDA and CDR2 is SQIVND (reference sequence). The DNA of the CDR3 is TGTGCCAGTAGTGTCGGACAGCTCTCCTACGAGCAGTACTTC. It yields the protein CASSVGQLSYEQYF.

This clone was found once. The chain combines TRBV11-2 with TRBJ2-2; weak D call: TRBD1 (5 bases). CDR1 is SGHAT and CDR2 is FQNNGV in the germline V gene. With 5 bases removed from V and 1 base from J, the gap between germline ends came to 14 bases. This CDR3 region has 16 residues. CDR3 bases: TGTGCCAGCAGCATTCCCCGGACAATGAACACCGGGGAGCTGTTTTTT. Its protein product is CASSIPRTMNTGELFF.

The chain is built from TRBV27 and TRBJ2-7; a possible D gene is TRBD2 (6 bases). Germline lookup yields CDR1 MNHEY and CDR2 SMNVEV (reference sequence). This CDR3 is 12 amino acids long. Trimming left V 3 bases short and J 4 bases short, with 7 bases between. This chain's CDR3 is CASSFSGYEQYF. CDR3 nucleotides: TGTGCCAGCAGTTTTAGCGGTTACGAGCAGTACTTC.

In this sample, this clone turned up a few times. CDR3 nucleotides: TGTGCCAGTAGCCCTCGGGGGGCGAACACTGAAGCTTTCTTT. It codes for CASSPRGANTEAFF. The chain is built from TRBV19 and TRBJ1-1; tentatively, D is TRBD1 (6 bases). CDR1 is LNHDA, CDR2 SQIVND, per germline (reference sequence). Deletions cut 6 bases from V and 1 base from J, with 12 bases between. CDR3 length: 14 residues.

The V gene is TRBV24-1, the J gene TRBJ2-3; TRBD2 matches 12 bases. With V trimmed by 3 bases and J by 8 bases, 5 bases remained unmatched. This CDR3 contains 15 residues. Germline CDR1 KGHDR, CDR2 SFDVKD. The CDR3 spells CATSDASGGDVTQYF. Written as DNA, the CDR3 is TGTGCCACCAGTGATGCTAGCGGGGGGGACGTTACGCAGTATTTT.

This sequence joins TRBV30 and TRBJ1-4; D is unclear. CDR1 and CDR2 (germline): GTSNPN, SVGIG (reference sequence). Deletions cut 0 bases from V and 6 bases from J, with 14 bases between. The CDR3 totals 15 residues. CDR3 protein: CAWSVTHSKDEKLFF. The CDR3 region has the DNA TGTGCCTGGAGTGTAACGCACAGTAAGGATGAAAAACTGTTTTTT.

The rearrangement links TRBV19 to TRBJ2-2; D is undetermined. The CDR3 is 16 amino acids. V lost 6 bases to trimming and J lost 3 bases, with 17 bases between them. Per the germline V gene, CDR1 is LNHDA and CDR2 is SQIVND (reference sequence). For the CDR3, the DNA is TGTGCCAGTAGCCCTTTACCAGGTTCTTACACCGGGGAGCTGTTTTTT. This sequence encodes CASSPLPGSYTGELFF.

On this clone itself: One end of the junction is discordant with germline, which a read error may explain. The V call is TRBV2, the J call TRBJ2-3; 9 bases map to TRBD1. CDR3 length: 13 residues. In germline, CDR1 is SNHLY, CDR2 FYNNEI. DNA for the CDR3: TGTGCCAGCAGTGAAGGAAGGGACAGGGTCTCTCTTTTT. Its translation: CASSEGRDRVSLF.

The rearrangement uses TRBV7-8 and TRBJ2-2; 11 bases are shared with TRBD2. Germline V lookup: CDR1 SGHVS, CDR2 FQNEAQ. The V segment lost 3 bases and the J segment 2 bases; nucleotides outside the gene matches: 2. The CDR3 runs to 16 residues. CDR3 protein: CASSLGLAVNTGELFF. In DNA, the CDR3 is TGTGCCAGCAGCTTGGGACTAGCGGTAAACACCGGGGAGCTGTTTTTT.

V and J are TRBV28 and TRBJ1-1; 9 bases line up with TRBD1. V was clipped by 6 bases and J by 5 bases; unmatched bases: 10. Germline V gene data show CDR1 as MDHEN and CDR2 as SYDVKM. CDR3 length equals 15 residues. In DNA, the CDR3 is TGTGCCAGCAGCTGGGACAGGGCGATGGGGACTGAAGCTTTCTTT. It yields the protein CASSWDRAMGTEAFF.

This chain uses TRBV24-1 with TRBJ1-5; D is perhaps TRBD1 (6 bases). The CDR3 extends over 14 amino acids. V was pared by 6 bases and J by 3 bases, with 11 bases between. CDR1 and CDR2 from the germline V gene are KGHDR and SFDVKD. CDR3 loop: CATSQGQFNQPQHF. The CDR3 nucleotides read TGTGCCACCAGTCAAGGACAGTTCAATCAGCCCCAGCATTTT.